This entry is about one TCR beta chain. Its antigen is undetermined. Germline CDR1 reads SGHVS; CDR2 reads FQNEAQ. The CDR3 is 15 amino acids. 13 Jbeta primers and 60 Vbeta primers were used for the PCR. Profiling relied on immunoSEQ multiplex PCR, and the TCRdb table lists in-frame clones only, not all of them. The repertoire consists of 95,000 to 110,000 clones, with about 72% occurring once and the leading ten covering roughly 2.1%. This sample is drawn from a study of cytomegalovirus exposure and HLA in healthy donors. General study results and limits: In presence/absence analyses, roughly uniform sequencing depth across donors was assumed. One variant, a missense change in DCLRE1C, was linked in a later analysis to TCR beta V- and J-gene trimming. Most of the CMV-associated TCR beta chains (in a later analysis) appeared to be HLA-restricted. Later on, an analysis showed TCR association rates differing by HLA locus, with DRB1 the most and HLA-C the fewest.

The receptor comes from a man aged 18-30 years in good health and CMV-seronegative. Input material: PBMCs. V usage is TRBV7-8 and J usage is TRBJ2-5; the match to TRBD2 covers 7 bases. The J call may not be correct, given that the DNA end is closer to TRBJ2-7. The CDR3 sequence is CASSPTSASTYEQYF. The CDR3 DNA is TGTGCCAGCAGCCCCACTAGCGCCTCGACCTACGAGCAGTACTTC.